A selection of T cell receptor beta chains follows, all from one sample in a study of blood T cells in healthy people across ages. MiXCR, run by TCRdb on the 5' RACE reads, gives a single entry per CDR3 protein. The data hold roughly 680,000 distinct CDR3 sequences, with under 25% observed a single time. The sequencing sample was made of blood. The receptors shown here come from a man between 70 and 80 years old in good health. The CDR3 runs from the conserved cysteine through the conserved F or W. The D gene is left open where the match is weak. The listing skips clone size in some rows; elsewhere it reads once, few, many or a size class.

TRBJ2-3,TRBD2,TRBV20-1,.,TGCAGTGCCTCAGGACTAGCGGGCACAGATACGCAGTATTTT,CSASGLAGTDTQYF
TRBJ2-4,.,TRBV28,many,TGTGCCAGCAGTTCCAGCGGACTAGCCAAAAACATTCAGTACTTC,CASSSSGLAKNIQYF
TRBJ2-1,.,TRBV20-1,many,TGCAGTGCTAGAGGCCCCCCCGGAGATGGCTACAATGAGCAGTTCTTC,CSARGPPGDGYNEQFF
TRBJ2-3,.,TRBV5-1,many,TGCGCCAGCAGCTTGGGAGGTAGCGGACGCACAGATACGCAGTATTTT,CASSLGGSGRTDTQYF
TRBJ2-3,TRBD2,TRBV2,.,TGTGCCAGCAGGAAACTAGCGGTTCTCACAGATACGCAGTATTTT,CASRKLAVLTDTQYF
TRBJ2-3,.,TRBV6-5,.,TGTGCCAGCAGAGCTACTCATACCCGCACAGATACGCAGTATTTT,CASRATHTRTDTQYF
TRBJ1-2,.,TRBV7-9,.,TGTGCCAGCAGCTTGTGGGACAATGGCGGCTACACCTTC,CASSLWDNGGYTF
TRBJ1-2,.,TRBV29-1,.,TGCAGCGTTGTGAAGGGTGTTTCGGGCTACACCTTC,CSVVKGVSGYTF
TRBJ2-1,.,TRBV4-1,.,TGCGCCAGCAGCCAAGAGGACCGTTACAATGAGCAGTTCTTC,CASSQEDRYNEQFF
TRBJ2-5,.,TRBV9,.,TGTGCCAGCAGCGTAGGTGGAACGATCCAAGAGACCCAGTACTTC,CASSVGGTIQETQYF
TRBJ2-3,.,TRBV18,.,TGTGCCAGCTCACCGGGGGAGGAAGATACGCAGTATTTT,CASSPGEEDTQYF
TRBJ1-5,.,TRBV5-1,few,TGCGCCAGCAGCTTGGAGGGTCAGAACAATCAGCCCCAGCATTTT,CASSLEGQNNQPQHF
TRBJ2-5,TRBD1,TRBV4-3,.,TGCGCCAGCAGCCAACTCGGGACAGGGGGTGAGACCCAGTACTTC,CASSQLGTGGETQYF
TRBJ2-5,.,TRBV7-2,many,TGTGCCAGCAGCTACCCATGGGAGGAAGAGACCCAGTACTTC,CASSYPWEEETQYF
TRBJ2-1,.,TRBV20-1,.,TGCAGTGCTAGAGCCCCAGTGGGAGGAGGTGAGCAGTTCTTC,CSARAPVGGGEQFF
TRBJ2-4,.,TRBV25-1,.,TGTGCCAGCATCACACCGGGACCGAGGGCCAAAAACATTCAGTACTTC,CASITPGPRAKNIQYF
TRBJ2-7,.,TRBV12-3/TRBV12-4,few,TGTGCCAGCAGTTTTGAATCCCCCCGCGGAAAGCAGTACTTC,CASSFESPRGKQYF
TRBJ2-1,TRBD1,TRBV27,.,TGTGCCAGCTCGTGGATGACAGGGCGCTCTAATGAGCAGTTCTTC,CASSWMTGRSNEQFF
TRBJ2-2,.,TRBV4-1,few,TGCGCCAGCAGCCACGGGGGGAACACCGGGGAGCTGTTTTTT,CASSHGGNTGELFF
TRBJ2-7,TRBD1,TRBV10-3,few,TGTGCCATCAGGAACGCCCAGGGGGATAACTCCTACGAGCAGTACTTC,CAIRNAQGDNSYEQYF
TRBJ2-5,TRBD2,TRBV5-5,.,TGTGCCAGCGGGACTAGCGGGAGAGTATGGGAGACCCAGTACTTC,CASGTSGRVWETQYF
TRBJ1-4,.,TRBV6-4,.,TGTGCCAGCAGCTCATCTTTGGGGGCAACTAATGAAAAACTGTTTTTT,CASSSSLGATNEKLFF